The entry below gives a single T cell receptor beta chain sequence along with its context. These data are taken from a study of T cell repertoires in cytomegalovirus infection. One entry per CDR3 protein results from TCRdb running MiXCR on the reads. In the table there are about 450,000 distinct CDR3 sequences, approximately 33% of which are singletons. Germline loops: CDR1 SEHNR, CDR2 FQNEAQ (reference sequence). The CDR3 has 14 amino acids. Trimming cost V 5 bases and J 2 bases, with 13 bases left between them. The clonotype was recovered from a human donor in good health (CMV status not recorded). Some clones in this sample may be carry-over from other donors' samples. The V call is TRBV7-9, the J call TRBJ2-7, with D perhaps TRBD2 (6 bases). The specimen was PBMCs. The CDR3 DNA reads as TGTGCCAGCAGCGCCGGGGGTGACACCTACGAGCAGTACTTC. It translates to CASSAGGDTYEQYF.